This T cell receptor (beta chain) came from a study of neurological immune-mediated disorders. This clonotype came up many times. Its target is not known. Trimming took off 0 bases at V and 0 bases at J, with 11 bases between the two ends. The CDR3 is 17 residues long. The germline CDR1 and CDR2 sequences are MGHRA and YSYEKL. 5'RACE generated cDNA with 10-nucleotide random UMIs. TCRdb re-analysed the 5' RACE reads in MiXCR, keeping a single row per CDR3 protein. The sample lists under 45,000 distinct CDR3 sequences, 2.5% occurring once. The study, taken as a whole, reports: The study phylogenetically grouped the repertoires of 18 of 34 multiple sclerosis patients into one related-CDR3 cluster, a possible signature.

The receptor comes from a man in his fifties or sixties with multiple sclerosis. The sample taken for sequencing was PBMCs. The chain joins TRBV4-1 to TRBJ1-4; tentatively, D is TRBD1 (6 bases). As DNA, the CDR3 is TGCGCCAGCAGCCAAGACGGCAGGGGATCAACTAATGAAAAACTGTTTTTT. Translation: CASSQDGRGSTNEKLFF.